This T cell receptor (beta chain) was sequenced for a study of blood T cell repertoires in COVID-19 (dated by TCRdb to about 2020). The study in broad terms: Samples from collaborators originated in the United States, Italy and Spain and spanned both the acute and convalescent phases of COVID-19. The prospective study material was composed of cDNA or gDNA derived from T cells, B-cell-depleted T cells, or PBMCs. Deeply sampled blood TCRbeta repertoires from subjects exposed to, actively infected with, or recovered from COVID-19 were included in the dataset. Where available, HLA class I and class II types were taken from metadata supplied by the sample provider and were not determined by assay-based typing. The repertoires were released in a freely available public database intended as a resource for research on the immune response to SARS-CoV-2. Nearly every sample came with metadata listing a de-identified subject ID, COVID-19 status, age in years and sex. Samples came from the ongoing ImmuneRACE study (first 160 participants) plus 1,254 subjects from 6 global collaborators. The study at large found these results: The amount of clinical and demographic metadata varied by source and participant and was provided uncurated.

TCRbeta CDR3 regions were amplified from genomic DNA by means of the immunoSEQ Assay, a bias-controlled multiplex PCR. Per the source publication's procedure: Within the assay, amplification of reference gene primers was used to estimate how many nucleated cells each sample contained. To quantify the absolute abundance of each unique TCRbeta CDR3 rearrangement, sequence reads were collapsed and filtered. Productive Simpson clonality was computed per sample as the square root of Simpson's diversity index over productive rearrangements. TCRdb stores this immuneACCESS table with in-frame sequences only. Part of the clones is absent; in the studies checked, under half of the shortfall reflects unresolved V genes, and no reason is known for the rest. That table supplies the V and J calls and clone size; D and trimming were determined from the DNA. This sample is represented by more than 400,000 clones; roughly 85% of them were singletons. The ten biggest clones cover roughly 3.1% of the sample.

Collaborating institutions collected whole blood in K2EDTA tubes following their own protocols. Collaborator samples were shipped for TCRbeta analysis as frozen whole blood, isolated PBMCs, or DNA extracted from either sample type. The germline V gene encodes CDR1 SGHRS and CDR2 YFSETQ. From its cysteine to its phenylalanine, the CDR3 spans 14 amino acids. Only the CDR3 part of the read is kept: 42 bases, read in frame from the first base. V is shortened by 2 bases, J by 1 base, and the region joining them spans 9 bases. This clone was seen just once. Its antigen target is currently unknown. No much larger clone exists at a distance of one base, and base qualities are not known.

The chain is encoded by TRBV5-1 joined to TRBJ1-1, with TRBD1 as a weak D call on 6 bases. The TCR sequence derives from a human donor in a cohort sampled during active COVID-19. Sequences were obtained from peripheral blood. In nucleotides, the sequence is TGCGCCAGCAGCTTACCCAGGGGGAACACTGAAGCTTTCTTT. This gives the protein CASSLPRGNTEAFF.